The clone carrying this T cell receptor (beta chain) was detected only once. What it binds is unknown. Researchers ran the PCR with 60 Vbeta and 13 Jbeta primers. Generated by immunoSEQ multiplex PCR, the TCRdb table keeps only in-frame clones and is missing some. Of more than 85,000 clones listed, around 75% are singletons. V was pared by 8 bases and J by 3 bases, with 7 bases of the junction left unmatched. Germline lookup yields CDR1 SNHLY and CDR2 FYNNEI. The CDR3 consists of 14 residues. The record originates from a study of cytomegalovirus exposure and HLA in healthy donors. Study-wide findings and caveats: Some TCR beta chains (roughly 150 of them) were listed as cytomegalovirus-associated. A few CMV-associated chains were confirmed in vitro to be specific for CMV antigens.

This receptor was identified in a man aged 25-45 years in good health and CMV-seronegative. The rearrangement uses TRBV2 and TRBJ2-7; the match to TRBD2 covers 10 bases. Sequenced input: PBMCs. The CDR3 protein is CASGELAGNYEQYF. CDR3 coding DNA: TGTGCCAGCGGAGAACTAGCGGGGAACTACGAGCAGTACTTC. Combining the CDR3 with reference TRBV2 and TRBJ2-7 gives the whole variable domain EPEVTQTPSHQVTQMGQEVILRCVPISNHLYFYWYRQILGQKVEFLVSFYNNEISEKSEIFDDQFSVERPDGSNFTLKIRSTKLEDSAMYFCASGELAGNYEQYFGPGTRLTVT.